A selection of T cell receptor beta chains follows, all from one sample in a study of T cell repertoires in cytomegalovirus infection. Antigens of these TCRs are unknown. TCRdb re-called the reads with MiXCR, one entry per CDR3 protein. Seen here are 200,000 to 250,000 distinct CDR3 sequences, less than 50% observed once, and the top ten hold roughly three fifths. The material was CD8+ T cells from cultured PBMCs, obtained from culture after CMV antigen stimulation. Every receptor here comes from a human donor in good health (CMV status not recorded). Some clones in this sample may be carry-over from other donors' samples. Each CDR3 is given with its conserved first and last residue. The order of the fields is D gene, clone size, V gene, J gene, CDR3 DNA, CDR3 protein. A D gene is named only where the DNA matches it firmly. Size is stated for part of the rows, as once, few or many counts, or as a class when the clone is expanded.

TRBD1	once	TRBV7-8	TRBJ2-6	TGTGCCAGCAGCTTAGGGGACAGGGAAATACGTGGGGCCAACGTCCTGACTTTC	CASSLGDREIRGANVLTF
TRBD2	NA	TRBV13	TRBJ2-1	TGTGCCAGCAGCTCCTACGCCGGGACTAGCGGATACAATGAGCAGTTCTTC	CASSSYAGTSGYNEQFF
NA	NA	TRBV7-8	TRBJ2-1	TGTGCCAGCAGCGAGTCTCTCAGGGAAAATGAGCAGTTCTTC	CASSESLRENEQFF
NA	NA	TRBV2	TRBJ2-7	TGTGCCAGGGGGGGACAGAGCTCCTACGAGCAGTACTTC	CARGGQSSYEQYF
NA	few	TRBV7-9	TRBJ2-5	TGTGCCAGCAGCGACAGAACAGTCCAAGAGACCCAGTACTTC	CASSDRTVQETQYF
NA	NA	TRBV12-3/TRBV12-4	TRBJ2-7	TGTGCCAGCAGTTTCTGGGCAAGACGCTACGAGCAGTACTTC	CASSFWARRYEQYF
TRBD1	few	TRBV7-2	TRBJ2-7	TGTGCCAGCCTACCGGGACAGGGATTTCACGAGCAGTACTTC	CASLPGQGFHEQYF
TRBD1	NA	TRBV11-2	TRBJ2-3	TGTGCCAGCAGCTTCCGGGACAGGGATATTACAGATACGCAGTATTTT	CASSFRDRDITDTQYF
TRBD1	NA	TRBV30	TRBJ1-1	TGTGCCTGGAGTTCGACAGGGGGTGAAGCTTTCTTT	CAWSSTGGEAFF
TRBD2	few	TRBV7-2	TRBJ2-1	TGTGCCAGCAGCTTAAGCGGGAGTACCTCCTACAATGAGCAGTTCTTC	CASSLSGSTSYNEQFF
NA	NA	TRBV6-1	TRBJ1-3	TGTGCCAGCAGTGACCGCCGGGGTGCGCATCCCTCTGGAAACACCATATATTTT	CASSDRRGAHPSGNTIYF
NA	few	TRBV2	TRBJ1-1	TGTGCCAGCAGTGACGTCAGACAGAACACTGAAGCTTTCTTT	CASSDVRQNTEAFF
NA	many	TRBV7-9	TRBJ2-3	TGTGCCAGCAGCTTAGGAGGCACAGATACGCAGTATTTT	CASSLGGTDTQYF
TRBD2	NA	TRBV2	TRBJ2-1	TGTGCCAGCAGGGAGGGGGCTAGCGGGGAGGATGAGCAGTTCTTC	CASREGASGEDEQFF
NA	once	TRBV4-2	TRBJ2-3	TGTGCCAGCAGCCAAGAGAGGACAGATACGCAGTATTTT	CASSQERTDTQYF
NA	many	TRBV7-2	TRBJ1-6	TGTGCCAGCAGACCTTCATTTTCTAATTCACCCCTCCACTTT	CASRPSFSNSPLHF
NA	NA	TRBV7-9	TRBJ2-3	TGTGCCAGCAGCCTCAACGCGGGGCACACAGATACGCAGTATTTT	CASSLNAGHTDTQYF
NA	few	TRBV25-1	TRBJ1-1	TGTGCCAGCAGTGATCACCCCCAAGGACTGAACACTGAAGCTTTCTTT	CASSDHPQGLNTEAFF
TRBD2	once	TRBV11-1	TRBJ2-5	TGTGCCAGCAGCTTAGGGGTAGCGGGGGACGGGGGAGAGACCCAGTACTTC	CASSLGVAGDGGETQYF
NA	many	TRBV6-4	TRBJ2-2	TGTGCCAGCAGTGACGAGAGTCACACCGGGGAGCTGTTTTTT	CASSDESHTGELFF
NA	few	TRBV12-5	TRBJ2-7	TGTGCTAGTCGCGGGGGCGACTCCTACGAGCAGTACTTC	CASRGGDSYEQYF
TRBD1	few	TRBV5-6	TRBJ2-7	TGTGCCAGCAGGGCAGGGGGCCCTACCTACGAGCAGTACTTC	CASRAGGPTYEQYF
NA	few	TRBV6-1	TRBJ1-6	TGTGCCAGCAGTGAAGTCCCCGTGCAGACTGACTATAATTCACCCCTCCACTTT	CASSEVPVQTDYNSPLHF
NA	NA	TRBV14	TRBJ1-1	TGTGCCAGCAGCACCCGTCAGGGCCCACAGAACACTGAAGCTTTCTTT	CASSTRQGPQNTEAFF
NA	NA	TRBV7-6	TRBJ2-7	TGTGCCAGCAGCCCTGAATCAGGGAGCAGCGAGCAGTACTTC	CASSPESGSSEQYF
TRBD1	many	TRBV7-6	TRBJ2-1	TGTGCCAGCAGCTTAGCTGGAACCCAACGCCCAATAGACAGGGGCCGATACAATGAGCAGTTCTTC	CASSLAGTQRPIDRGRYNEQFF
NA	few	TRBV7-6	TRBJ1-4	TGTGCCAGCAGGGGGGACACCCCAACTAATGAAAAACTGTTTTTT	CASRGDTPTNEKLFF
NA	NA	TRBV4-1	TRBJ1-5	TGCGCCAGCAGCCAAGATCCGGATCAGCCCCAGCATTTT	CASSQDPDQPQHF
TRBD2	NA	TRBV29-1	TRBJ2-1	TGCAGCGTTGAAGGCGAACTGGGACTAGCGGGGCAATACAATGAGCAGTTCTTC	CSVEGELGLAGQYNEQFF
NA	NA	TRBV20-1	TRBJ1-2	TGCAGTGCTAGAGCCCCAGGGGCAAACTATGGCTACACCTTC	CSARAPGANYGYTF
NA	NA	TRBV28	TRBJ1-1	TGTGCCAGCAGTTTGCGGAACACTGAAGCTTTCTTT	CASSLRNTEAFF
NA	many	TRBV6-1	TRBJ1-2	TGTGCCAGCAGAAACTATGGCTACACCTTC	CASRNYGYTF
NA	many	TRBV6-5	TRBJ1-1	TGTGCCAGCAGTTACTCGCGGAACACTGAAGCTTTCTTT	CASSYSRNTEAFF
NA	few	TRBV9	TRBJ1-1	TGTGCCAGCAGCCCTGGGGGGGCCATGAACACTGAAGCTTTCTTT	CASSPGGAMNTEAFF